Presented here are 14 T cell receptor beta chains from one specimen sequenced in a study of blood T cells in healthy people across ages (dated by TCRdb to 2014 to 2015). Library method: 5' RACE. For sequencing, an Illumina HiSeq 2500 was employed. A second PCR of about 7 to 12 cycles was run with a J-beta primer mix and a sample-barcoded 5' primer. TCRdb reworked the public reads: Q25 trimming with fastp, MiXCR clone assembly, productive beta chains retained. Rows are unified per CDR3 protein, each entry keeping the most common DNA and genes. In this sample the table shows more than 450,000 distinct CDR3 sequences, approximately 26% of which occur a single time. Clones ranked in the top ten supply over 3.5% of the sample. These records were also assigned to another study, of T cells of mothers and their children.

Sequencing was done on a sample of blood. The receptors originated from a boy aged 2 to 10 in good health.

This clonotype has a handful of counts. The chain recombines TRBV20-1 with TRBJ2-5; TRBD1 or TRBD2 may be the D gene (5 bases each). V gave up 3 bases and J gave up 1 base, with 12 bases separating them. Germline V gene lookup returns CDR1 DFQATT and CDR2 SNEGSKA (reference sequence). The CDR3 runs to 14 residues. The CDR3 DNA reads TGCAGTGCTAGGATTGGGACCCTCCAAGAGACCCAGTACTTC. Its protein product is CSARIGTLQETQYF.

The chain couples TRBV5-1 to TRBJ2-5; 7 bases are a match to TRBD1. The V segment lost 3 bases and the J segment 5 bases; nucleotides outside the gene matches: 10. The germline V gene encodes CDR1 SGHRS and CDR2 YFSETQ. The CDR3 extends over 15 amino acids. The CDR3 region has the DNA TGCGCCAGCAGCTCGATAACAGGGGTGGGGGAGACCCAGTACTTC. Protein product: CASSSITGVGETQYF.

This chain connects TRBV15 to TRBJ2-5, with 7 bases identical to TRBD2. The junction had 8 bases not matched to a gene; V was cut back by 0 bases and J by 4 bases. The CDR3 has 16 residues. Germline V gene lookup returns CDR1 LNHNV and CDR2 YYDKDF (reference sequence). The CDR3 here is CATSRDQGGRGETQYF. CDR3 nucleotide sequence: TGTGCCACCAGCAGAGATCAAGGCGGGAGAGGAGAGACCCAGTACTTC.

The J gene is TRBJ2-1, the V gene TRBV30, with TRBD1 identical over 8 bases. Germline V gene sequence: CDR1 GTSNPN, CDR2 SVGIG (reference sequence). V trimming: 3 bases; J trimming: 7 bases; junction bases outside the gene matches: 5. CDR3 size: 13 residues. The CDR3 bases are TGTGCCTGGAGGAGGGGACAGGTGAATGAGCAGTTCTTC. It codes for CAWRRGQVNEQFF.

The chain couples TRBV19 to TRBJ1-2; no firm D call. Germline-derived CDR1 and CDR2 are LNHDA and SQIVND (reference sequence). This CDR3 comprises 11 residues. Trimming removed 3 bases from V and 7 bases from J, with 6 bases in between. CDR3 amino acids: CASSIMGGYTF. CDR3 DNA sequence: TGTGCCAGTAGTATTATGGGTGGCTACACCTTC.

The chain recombines TRBV20-1 with TRBJ2-5, with 8 bases fitting TRBD2. The CDR3 extends over 15 amino acids. Germline lookup yields CDR1 DFQATT and CDR2 SNEGSKA (reference sequence). Trimming cost V 4 bases and J 4 bases; bases outside gene matches: 11. The CDR3 is CSATGLGLAGETQYF. Written as DNA, the CDR3 is TGCAGTGCTACAGGGTTGGGTCTAGCGGGAGAGACCCAGTACTTC.

This clonotype has more than one count but fewer than ten. The V and J genes are TRBV12-3 or TRBV12-4 and TRBJ2-2; perhaps TRBD1 as D (6 bases). V shed 3 bases and J shed 6 bases, with 14 bases lying between them. The CDR3 is 15 residues long. CDR3 DNA: TGTGCCAGCAGTTTCCTTTCTACAGGGCCCGGGGAGCTGTTTTTT. Its protein is CASSFLSTGPGELFF.

There are a few counts of this clonotype. This chain uses TRBV29-1 with TRBJ1-5; a possible D gene is TRBD1 (6 bases). This CDR3 comprises 12 residues. V lost 1 base and J 12 bases, leaving 13 bases between the germline ends. CDR1 and CDR2 from the germline V gene are SQVTM and ANQGSEA. CDR3 coding DNA: TGCAGCGTTGAAGTTGGGGGCTCGCTCCAGCATTTT. Amino acids: CSVEVGGSLQHF. The variable domain in full, with the rest retrieved from reference TRBV29-1 and TRBJ1-5, is SAVISQKPSRDICQRGTSLTIQCQVDSQVTMMFWYRQQPGQSLTLIATANQGSEATYESGFVIDKFPISRPNLTFSTLTVSNMSPEDSSIYLCSVEVGGSLQHFGDGTRLSIL.

The V and J genes are TRBV20-1 and TRBJ2-7, with 9 bases that match TRBD2. This CDR3 has 13 amino acids. Trimming cost V 0 bases and J 5 bases; bases outside gene matches: 2. Germline V lookup: CDR1 DFQATT, CDR2 SNEGSKA (reference sequence). The CDR3 DNA sequence: TGCAGTGCTAGAGAAGCGGGGGGCAACGAGCAGTACTTC. Its protein product is CSAREAGGNEQYF.

This clonotype has just a few counts. This rearrangement joins TRBV6-1 to TRBJ1-2; D possibly corresponds to TRBD1 (5 bases). Germline loops: CDR1 MNHNS, CDR2 SASEGT. The CDR3 contains 14 residues. Trimming shortened V by 7 bases and J by 8 bases, and 20 bases separated the two germline ends. Here the CDR3 reads CASKGSGTVDGYTF. DNA for the CDR3: TGTGCCAGCAAGGGAAGCGGGACGGTGGACGGCTACACCTTC.

The chain carries TRBV5-5 and TRBJ2-5; no firm D call. CDR1 and CDR2 from the germline V gene are SGHKS and YYEKEE (reference sequence). The V and J ends lost 2 bases and 2 bases respectively, with 10 bases between them. The CDR3 has 14 amino acids. The CDR3 nucleotides are TGTGCCAGCAGCTTTCAGCTGGGGCAAGAGACCCAGTACTTC. It specifies CASSFQLGQETQYF.

The J gene is TRBJ1-2, the V gene TRBV2, with D hard to call. Germline lookup yields CDR1 SNHLY and CDR2 FYNNEI. The V gene lost 1 base and the J gene lost 1 base, with 7 bases spanning the gap. The CDR3 has 14 residues. The CDR3 loop is CASSEGLNNYGYTF. The CDR3, as DNA: TGTGCCAGCAGTGAAGGGCTCAATAACTATGGCTACACCTTC.

This clonotype has only a few counts. The chain is built from TRBV20-1 and TRBJ2-5; 9 nucleotides align to TRBD1. The CDR3 covers 17 residues. V lost 0 bases, J lost 5 bases, and 13 bases stayed unmatched. Germline lookup yields CDR1 DFQATT and CDR2 SNEGSKA (reference sequence). The CDR3 reads CSARDGGQGGSGETQYF. DNA of the CDR3: TGCAGTGCTAGAGATGGGGGACAGGGAGGGTCCGGGGAGACCCAGTACTTC.

This clonotype was recorded a few times. The chain employs TRBV9 and TRBJ2-1; TRBD1 matches at 8 bases. The CDR3 is 20 amino acids. With 3 bases clipped from V and 5 bases from J, the junction kept 22 bases outside the gene matches. Germline values: CDR1 SGDLS, CDR2 YYNGEE. The CDR3 sequence is CASSASPGQAALSPDNEQFF. The DNA for the CDR3 is TGTGCCAGCAGCGCCTCCCCGGGACAGGCGGCTCTTAGTCCCGACAATGAGCAGTTCTTC.